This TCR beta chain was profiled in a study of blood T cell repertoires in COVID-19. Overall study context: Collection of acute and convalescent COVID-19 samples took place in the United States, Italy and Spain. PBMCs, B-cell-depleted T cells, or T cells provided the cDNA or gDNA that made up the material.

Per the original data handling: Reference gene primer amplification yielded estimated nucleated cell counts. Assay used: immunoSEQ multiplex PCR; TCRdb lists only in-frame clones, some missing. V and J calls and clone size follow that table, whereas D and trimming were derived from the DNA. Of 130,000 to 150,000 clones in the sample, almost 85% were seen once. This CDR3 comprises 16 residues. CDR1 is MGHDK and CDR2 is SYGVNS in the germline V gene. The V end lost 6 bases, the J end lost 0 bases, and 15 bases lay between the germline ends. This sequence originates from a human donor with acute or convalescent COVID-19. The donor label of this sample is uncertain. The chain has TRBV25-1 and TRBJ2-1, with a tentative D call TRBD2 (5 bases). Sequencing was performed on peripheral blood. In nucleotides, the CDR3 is TGTGCCAGCAGCTCTAGCAATCCAAGCTCCTACAATGAGCAGTTCTTC. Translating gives CASSSSNPSSYNEQFF.